The 8 T cell receptor beta chains in this list originate from one sample, sequenced in a study of CD8+CD57+ T cells in acquired aplastic anemia. The use of genomic DNA as template underpinned the TCR beta VDJ and CDR3 profiling. TCRdb reanalysed the reads using MiXCR and keeps one entry per CDR3 protein. Of 200,000 or so distinct CDR3 sequences in the sample, around 65% are singletons; the top ten hold roughly 46%. Sequencing was performed on sorted CD4+, CD8+, or CD8+CD57+ T cells (not recorded which) from PBMCs. The receptors stem from a human donor with severe aplastic anemia or a healthy control (not recorded which).

The CDR3: CSVVGQGMTTGELFF. The CDR3 coding sequence is TGCAGCGTTGTGGGCCAGGGGATGACCACCGGGGAGCTGTTTTTT. V gene TRBV29-1 combines with J gene TRBJ2-2, with D possibly matching TRBD1 (6 bases). The V gene's germline CDR1 is SQVTM and CDR2 ANQGSEA. Trimming stripped 4 bases from V and 4 bases from J, with 16 bases between. The length of the CDR3 is 15 residues.

This clonotype turned up a few times. The CDR3: CSVEVGHFGGRYEQYF. The DNA for the CDR3 is TGCAGCGTTGAAGTGGGGCATTTCGGGGGGAGGTACGAGCAGTACTTC. This chain connects TRBV29-1 to TRBJ2-7, with 7 nucleotides matching TRBD2. After removal of 1 base from V and 4 bases from J, the junction contained 13 bases not matched to a gene. The V gene's germline CDR1 is SQVTM and CDR2 ANQGSEA. The CDR3 length is 16 residues.

The chain recombines TRBV2 with TRBJ1-5; no definite D call. V lost 3 bases and J 1 base, leaving 7 bases between the germline ends. Germline V gene data show CDR1 as SNHLY and CDR2 as FYNNEI. This CDR3 comprises 14 residues. The CDR3 here is CASSDVGSNQPQHF. DNA of the CDR3: TGTGCCAGCAGTGATGTCGGAAGCAATCAGCCCCAGCATTTT.

The sample holds many counts of this clonotype. The J gene is TRBJ1-6, the V gene TRBV3-1; D unclear. The CDR3 extends over 15 amino acids. The germline CDR1 and CDR2 sequences are LGHDT and YNNKEL (reference sequence). Trimming pared 1 base from V and 9 bases from J, leaving 13 bases between. The CDR3 coding sequence is TGTGCCAGCAGCCAAGGACTAAGTGGTGGTTCACCCCTCCACTTT. It is translated as CASSQGLSGGSPLHF.

This chain links TRBV25-1 with TRBJ1-6; D uncertain. V lost 4 bases and J 7 bases, leaving 17 bases between the germline ends. The CDR3 consists of 16 residues. The germline CDR1 and CDR2 sequences are MGHDK and SYGVNS. The DNA for the CDR3 is TGTGCCAGCAGTGCATTAAGGGAGCCTTTGAATTCACCCCTCCACTTT. This gives the protein CASSALREPLNSPLHF.

V and J are TRBV7-9 and TRBJ2-3; D is undetermined. Germline V gene lookup returns CDR1 SEHNR and CDR2 FQNEAQ (reference sequence). V shed 3 bases and J shed 9 bases, with 7 bases lying between them. This CDR3 spans 11 amino acids. The CDR3 here is CASSLSVTQYF. The CDR3 bases are TGTGCCAGCAGCTTGTCGGTGACGCAGTATTTT.

Here the CDR3 reads CASSLKDSYEQYF. The DNA for the CDR3 is TGTGCCAGCAGCCTCAAAGACAGCTACGAGCAGTACTTC. The rearrangement links TRBV5-6 to TRBJ2-7, with D perhaps matching TRBD1 (5 bases). Germline V gives CDR1 SGHDT, CDR2 YYEEEE. The CDR3 extends over 13 amino acids. V lost 4 bases and J 3 bases, leaving 11 bases between the germline ends.

The chain is built from TRBV29-1 and TRBJ2-7, with TRBD1 matching over 7 bases. The length of the CDR3 is 16 residues. Unmatched junction bases numbered 10, after V lost 1 base and J lost 1 base. The V gene's germline CDR1 is SQVTM and CDR2 ANQGSEA. The CDR3 region has the DNA TGCAGCGTTGAAGGGCATTCGGACAGGAGTTCCTACGAGCAGTACTTC. Translated: CSVEGHSDRSSYEQYF.